The 7 T cell receptor beta chains presented below share a single source sample, sequenced in a study of blood T cell repertoires in COVID-19. Libraries were prepared by immunoSEQ multiplex PCR; TCRdb keeps only in-frame clonotypes and omits some of them. The top ten hold about 4.4% of the sample, which has 150,000 to 200,000 clones, 88% seen once. The material sequenced was peripheral blood. These receptors were collected from a human donor in a cohort sampled during active COVID-19.

This rearrangement joins TRBV27 to TRBJ2-7; 9 bases are a match to TRBD1. In germline, CDR1 is MNHEY, CDR2 SMNVEV (reference sequence). The CDR3 runs 15 residues. V lost 5 bases to trimming and J lost 2 bases; unmatched junction nucleotides: 7. The CDR3 nucleotides read TGTGCCAGCAGTCTCGCCGGGACAGGGCCCTACGAGCAGTACTTC. Protein sequence: CASSLAGTGPYEQYF.

The rearrangement joins TRBV5-6 to TRBJ1-2; D is possibly TRBD1 (5 bases). Germline values: CDR1 SGHDT, CDR2 YYEEEE. CDR3 size: 15 residues. The V end was cut by 0 bases, the J end by 4 bases, with 13 bases between. The CDR3 DNA reads as TGTGCCAGCAGCTTGGATGACAGTTACTTCTATGGCTACACCTTC. Its translation: CASSLDDSYFYGYTF.

The DNA for the CDR3 is TGCGCCAGCAGCCAAGCACTCAATCAGCCCCAGCATTTT. Amino acid sequence: CASSQALNQPQHF. The chain recombines TRBV4-1 with TRBJ1-5, with unresolved D. This CDR3 comprises 13 residues. Germline CDR1 and CDR2: MGHRA and YSYEKL. V lost 1 base, J lost 3 bases, and 4 bases lay in between.

The J gene is TRBJ2-2, the V gene TRBV13; TRBD2 matches at 11 bases. CDR3 size: 13 residues. The trim removed 10 bases at V and 5 bases at J, leaving 3 bases unmatched. Germline V gene lookup returns CDR1 PRHDT and CDR2 FYEKMQ (reference sequence). The CDR3 loop is CATGTSGTGELFF. The CDR3 DNA sequence: TGTGCCACCGGGACTAGCGGAACCGGGGAGCTGTTTTTT.

This clone was observed a few times. This chain connects TRBV5-1 to TRBJ2-5; TRBD1 aligns across 7 bases. Germline values: CDR1 SGHRS, CDR2 YFSETQ. With V trimmed by 0 bases and J by 4 bases, 6 bases remained unmatched. The CDR3 is made up of 15 amino acids. This CDR3 is CASSLGDSIRETQYF. DNA for the CDR3: TGCGCCAGCAGCTTGGGGGACAGTATAAGAGAGACCCAGTACTTC.

The V gene is TRBV30, the J gene TRBJ1-5; TRBD1 matches 8 bases. V trimming: 5 bases; J trimming: 7 bases; junction bases outside the gene matches: 7. The CDR3 sequence is 13 residues long. Germline assignment: CDR1 GTSNPN and CDR2 SVGIG (reference sequence). CDR3: CAWGQGAGQPQHF. The CDR3, as DNA: TGTGCCTGGGGTCAGGGGGCTGGACAGCCCCAGCATTTT.

The chain employs TRBV30 and TRBJ2-7; D might be TRBD1 (6 bases). The CDR3 sequence is 13 residues long. Germline CDR1 reads GTSNPN; CDR2 reads SVGIG (reference sequence). V lost 3 bases and J lost 5, with 14 bases in between. CDR3 sequence reads: CAWRSQGNDEQYF. The CDR3 DNA reads as TGTGCCTGGAGAAGCCAGGGGAACGACGAGCAGTACTTC.